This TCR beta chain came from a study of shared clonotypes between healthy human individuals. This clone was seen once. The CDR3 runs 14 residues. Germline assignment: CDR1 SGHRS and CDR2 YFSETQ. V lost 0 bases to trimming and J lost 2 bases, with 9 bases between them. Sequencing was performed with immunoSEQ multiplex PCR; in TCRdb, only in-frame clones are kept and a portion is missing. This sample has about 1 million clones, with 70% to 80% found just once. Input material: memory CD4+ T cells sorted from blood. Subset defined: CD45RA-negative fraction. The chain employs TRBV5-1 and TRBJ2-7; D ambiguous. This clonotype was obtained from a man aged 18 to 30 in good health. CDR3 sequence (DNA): TGCGCCAGCAGCTTGGGGGGTACCCCCTACGAGCAGTACTTC. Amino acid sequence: CASSLGGTPYEQYF.